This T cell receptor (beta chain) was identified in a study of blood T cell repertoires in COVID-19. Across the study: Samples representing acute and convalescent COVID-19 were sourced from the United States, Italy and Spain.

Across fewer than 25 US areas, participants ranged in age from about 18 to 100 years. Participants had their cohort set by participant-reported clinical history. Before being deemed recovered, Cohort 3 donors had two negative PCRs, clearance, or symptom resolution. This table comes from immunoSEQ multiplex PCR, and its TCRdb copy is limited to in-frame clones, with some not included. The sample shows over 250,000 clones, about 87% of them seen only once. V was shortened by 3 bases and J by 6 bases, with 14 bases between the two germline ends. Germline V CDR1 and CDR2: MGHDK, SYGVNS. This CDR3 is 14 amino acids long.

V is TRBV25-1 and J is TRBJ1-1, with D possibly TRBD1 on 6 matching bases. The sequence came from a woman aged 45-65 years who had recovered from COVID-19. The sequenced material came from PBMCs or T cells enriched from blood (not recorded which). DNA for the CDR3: TGTGCCAGCAGTGAGAACAGGGATTTTCCTGAAGCTTTCTTT. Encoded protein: CASSENRDFPEAFF.